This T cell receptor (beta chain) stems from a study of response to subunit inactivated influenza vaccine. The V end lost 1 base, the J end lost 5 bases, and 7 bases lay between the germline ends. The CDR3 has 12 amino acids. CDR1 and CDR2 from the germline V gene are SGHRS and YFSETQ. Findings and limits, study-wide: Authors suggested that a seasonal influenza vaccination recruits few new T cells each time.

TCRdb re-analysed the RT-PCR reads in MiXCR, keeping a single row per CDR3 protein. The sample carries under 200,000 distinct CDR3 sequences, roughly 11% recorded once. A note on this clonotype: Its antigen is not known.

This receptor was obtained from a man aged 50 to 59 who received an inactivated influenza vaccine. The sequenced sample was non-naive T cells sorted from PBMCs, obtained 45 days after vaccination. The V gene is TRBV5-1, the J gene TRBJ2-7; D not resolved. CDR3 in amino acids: CASSLSGDEQYF. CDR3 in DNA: TGCGCCAGCAGCTTGTCTGGGGACGAGCAGTACTTC.